This T cell receptor beta chain was identified in a study of T cells after yellow fever vaccination (dated by TCRdb to the late 2010s). Study-level background: The SMART-Seq v4 Ultra Low Input RNA kit was used to prepare libraries from fractions with low cell numbers. To follow T-cell clones before and after primary and booster YFV17D yellow fever vaccination, bulk TCR alpha and beta repertoires were sequenced over time. Two healthy male donors, one aged 18 to 30 and one aged 30 to 40 years, made up the cohort. Blood samples were taken at several timepoints before and after primary and secondary immunization, and bulk PBMC replicates and cell subsets were isolated.

The meaning of the sample's treatment or condition label: live attenuated yellow fever vaccine strain. A standard Ficoll-Paque protocol was used to isolate PBMCs from peripheral blood. Dynabeads CD4 and CD8 positive selection kits were used to isolate CD4 and CD8 T-cell fractions. RNA was extracted with TriZol from bulk PBMCs, CD4 and CD8 fractions, and dextramer-positive and dextramer-negative fractions. This clonotype has a count of ten or more. What antigen it recognizes has not been identified. No base quality information exists; no much larger clone differs at one position. Germline trimming: 0 bases from V, 4 bases from J; junction bases outside gene matches: 8. Spanning cysteine to phenylalanine, the CDR3 consists of 15 amino acids. Only the CDR3 DNA is retained, 45 bases long and in frame from the first base. The germline V gene (reference sequence) provides CDR1 DFQATT and CDR2 SNEGSKA. Synthesis of TCR cDNA relied on 5'RACE template switching, a step that introduced a universal primer site along with unique molecular identifiers. Priming for cDNA synthesis came from both the TCR alpha and TCR beta constant segments. Library amplification used two PCR steps, and the second PCR step added sample barcodes and sequencing adapters. Sequencing of libraries was done on Illumina HiSeq 2500 (2x100 bp) or NovaSeq (2x150 bp). The paper's processing steps were these. Reads were demultiplexed and collapsed into UMI consensus sequences with MIGEC, and V(D)J alignment was performed with MiXCR. Clonotypes responding to the vaccine were identified with edgeR on replicate PBMC samples, with the criteria of FDR below 0.01 and a log2 fold change above 5 up to day 15. Each bulk clonotype was labeled CD4 or CD8 based on which sequenced repertoire, CD4 or CD8, contained the clonotype at higher abundance. TCRdb trimmed the raw reads at Q25, called clones with MiXCR and kept productive beta chains. Each record represents a unique CDR3 protein, reported with the most common genes and DNA among its rows. The V and J calls and clone size are TCRdb's, not the authors'. The sample table contains about 29,000 distinct CDR3 sequences; only one count was recorded for about 5% of them. The ten largest clones represent roughly 39% of the sample.

What the authors observed across the whole study: A small fraction of clonotypes appeared in both the CD4 and CD8 compartments, likely as a result of convergent recombination. The secondary T-cell response was found to be weaker but faster than the primary response, with a peak reached on day 5 rather than on day 15. FACS-sorted repertoires could contain abundant contaminating clonotypes from the bulk population, so computational filtering was required. Most clones expanded after primary vaccination (96% of CD4 and around 89% of CD8) were re-detected after the booster, suggesting that broad memory maintenance occurred. Because the study included only a couple of donors, the extent to which the findings can be generalized is limited.

This clonotype was sampled from a young man who received the YFV17D yellow fever vaccine. This chain is built from TRBV20-1 and TRBJ2-5, and 7 bases in between align with TRBD2. The source was CD8+ T cells sorted from PBMCs, collected 10 days after the yellow fever booster vaccination. The nucleotide sequence is TGCAGTGCTAGAGATATTGGCGCGGGAGTAGAGACCCAGTACTTC. Its coded protein is CSARDIGAGVETQYF.